The T cell receptor (beta chain) under discussion was sequenced for a study of cytomegalovirus exposure and HLA in healthy donors. PCR used 60 Vbeta primers and 13 Jbeta primers. Sequenced by immunoSEQ multiplex PCR; TCRdb stores in-frame clones only, minus some. The table lists roughly 160,000 clones, roughly 75% of them singletons. CDR3 length: 18 amino acids. Germline CDR1 and CDR2: SGHTA and FQGNSA. V lost 5 bases, J lost 4 bases, and 27 bases lay in between. The clonotype originates from a woman in her forties or fifties in good health and CMV-seropositive. What was sequenced was PBMCs. This sequence joins TRBV7-2 and TRBJ2-7; D not certain. The chain's CDR3 is CASSQQSVARFSSYEQYF. The CDR3 bases are TGTGCCAGCAGCCAACAGTCAGTGGCTCGGTTCTCATCGTACGAGCAGTACTTC. Looking up the rest from reference TRBV7-2 and TRBJ2-7 gives the full variable domain: GAGVSQSPSNKVTEKGKDVELRCDPISGHTALYWYRQSLGQGLEFLIYFQGNSAPDKSGLPSDRFSAERTGGSVSTLTIQRTQQEDSAVYLCASSQQSVARFSSYEQYFGPGTRLTVT.